This T cell receptor beta chain comes out of a study of cytomegalovirus exposure and HLA in healthy donors. The PCR contained 60 Vbeta and 13 Jbeta primers. Some clones are missing from TCRdb's copy, which holds only in-frame ones; the method was immunoSEQ multiplex PCR. This table has around 120,000 clones, around 84% appearing once. There are 14 residues in the CDR3. Trimming cost V 2 bases and J 3 bases; bases outside gene matches: 4. Germline-derived CDR1 and CDR2 are MNHEY and SMNVEV (reference sequence). The chain joins TRBV27 to TRBJ2-7, with TRBD1 identical over 7 bases. The origin of this receptor is a man in his late teens or twenties in good health and CMV-seronegative. The sequenced sample was PBMCs. CDR3 in amino acids: CASSLGDRVYEQYF. The CDR3 DNA is TGTGCCAGCAGTTTAGGCGACAGGGTCTACGAGCAGTACTTC.